Presented here are 30 T cell receptor beta chains from one specimen sequenced in a study of OX40 agonist ivuxolimab in advanced cancers. Libraries were built with the immunoSEQ multiplex PCR assay. Not all clones reach the TCRdb copy of this immuneACCESS table, which keeps in-frame sequences only. Checked studies attribute under half of the gap to unresolved V genes and leave the rest unexplained. For this sample there are around 20,000 clones; roughly 88% appear just once. 36% of the sample goes to the ten largest clones. This sample comprised CD4+ or CD8+ T cells sorted from blood, obtained in a trial of the OX40 agonist ivuxolimab. These receptors all stem from an adult with an advanced solid tumor such as melanoma, head and neck, liver or kidney cancer.

This clone was recorded a few times. The rearrangement joins TRBV5-6 to TRBJ1-1, with TRBD1 matching 8 bases. Trimming removed 0 bases from V and 5 bases from J; junction bases left unmatched: 3. CDR1 and CDR2 (germline): SGHDT, YYEEEE. The CDR3 is 14 amino acids. DNA of the CDR3: TGTGCCAGCAGCTTGGGACAGGGGAGTACTGAAGCTTTCTTT. As protein: CASSLGQGSTEAFF.

CDR3 residues: CASSEGQETQYF. As DNA, the CDR3 is TGTGCCAGCAGTGAAGGCCAAGAGACCCAGTACTTC. V and J are TRBV2 and TRBJ2-5; the D is unclear. There are 12 residues in the CDR3. Deletions cut 1 base from V and 1 base from J, with 1 base between. Germline-derived CDR1 and CDR2 are SNHLY and FYNNEI.

This rearrangement joins TRBV18 to TRBJ2-7, with D hard to call. The length of the CDR3 is 12 residues. Trimming took off 6 bases at V and 1 base at J, with 7 bases between the two ends. The germline V gene has CDR1 KGHSH and CDR2 LQKENI. The CDR3 bases are TGTGCCAGCTCTCCAGAGTCCTACGAGCAGTACTTC. As protein: CASSPESYEQYF. Variable domain in full (rest from reference TRBV18 and TRBJ2-7): NAGVMQNPRHLVRRRGQEARLRCSPMKGHSHVYWYRQLPEEGLKFMVYLQKENIIDESGMPKERFSAEFPKEGPSILRIQQVVRGDSAAYFCASSPESYEQYFGPGTRLTVT.

V usage is TRBV27 and J usage is TRBJ2-7, with D tentatively TRBD2 (5 bases). The CDR3 sequence is 14 residues long. The germline V gene encodes CDR1 MNHEY and CDR2 SMNVEV (reference sequence). V lost 8 bases and J 3 bases, leaving 17 bases between the germline ends. Written as DNA, the CDR3 is TGTGCCAGCCACTCTGGGGTCGGGGTCTACGAGCAGTACTTC. Its translation is CASHSGVGVYEQYF.

The chain links TRBV4-1 to TRBJ2-1, with D perhaps being TRBD1 or TRBD2 (5 bases each). V shed 0 bases and J shed 9 bases, with 21 bases lying between them. The CDR3 has 17 amino acids. CDR1 MGHRA and CDR2 YSYEKL come from the germline V gene. The CDR3 DNA reads as TGCGCCAGCAGCCAAGATAGGGGATTGGGCAGGGAGCCTGAGCAGTTCTTC. Amino acids: CASSQDRGLGREPEQFF.

The genes are TRBV6-6 and TRBJ1-1, with D uncertain. Trimming removed 2 bases from V and 7 bases from J, with 11 bases in between. The CDR3 runs to 13 residues. Germline V lookup: CDR1 MNHNY, CDR2 SVGAGI (reference sequence). The CDR3 DNA is TGTGCCAGCAGTTACGGGGTGAGGGTTGAAGCTTTCTTT. This translates into CASSYGVRVEAFF.

The chain uses TRBV9 and TRBJ2-7, with D possibly matching TRBD2 (6 bases). Germline loops: CDR1 SGDLS, CDR2 YYNGEE. Trimming stripped 4 bases from V and 7 bases from J, with 18 bases between. CDR3 length: 14 amino acids. CDR3 in DNA: TGTGCCAGCAGCCCCACTAGCCGGTTTAAAGAGCAGTACTTC. Translated, it gives CASSPTSRFKEQYF.

CDR3 region: CASTGTKSYEQYF. CDR3 DNA sequence: TGTGCCAGTACCGGGACTAAATCCTACGAGCAGTACTTC. The V and J genes are TRBV27 and TRBJ2-5; TRBD2 matches at 7 bases. The DNA end is a closer match to TRBJ2-7, so the J assignment may be wrong. Per the germline V gene, CDR1 is MNHEY and CDR2 is SMNVEV (reference sequence). CDR3 size: 13 residues.

CDR3 bases: TGTGCCAGCGGGGGGGGCACAGATACGCAGTATTTT. It codes for CASGGGTDTQYF. The chain couples TRBV7-9 to TRBJ2-3; 7 bases map to TRBD2. With 8 bases clipped from V and 1 base from J, the junction kept 0 bases outside the gene matches. CDR1 and CDR2 (germline): SEHNR, FQNEAQ (reference sequence). There are 12 residues in the CDR3.

This sequence joins TRBV9 and TRBJ2-1; 10 bases align to TRBD2. The CDR3 length is 17 residues. Losses at the gene ends were 3 bases for V and 5 bases for J; bases not matched to a gene: 11. Germline V gene data show CDR1 as SGDLS and CDR2 as YYNGEE. CDR3 bases: TGTGCCAGCAGCGCACATCTAGCGGGAGTTGACAACAATGAGCAGTTCTTC. This encodes CASSAHLAGVDNNEQFF. Filled out from reference TRBV9 and TRBJ2-1, the complete variable domain reads DSGVTQTPKHLITATGQRVTLRCSPRSGDLSVYWYQQSLDQGLQFLIQYYNGEERAKGNILERFSAQQFPDLHSELNLSSLELGDSALYFCASSAHLAGVDNNEQFFGPGTRLTVL.

This clone was counted once. The V and J genes are TRBV25-1 and TRBJ2-6; TRBD1 matches 11 bases. The CDR3 is 18 amino acids. The germline V gene has CDR1 MGHDK and CDR2 SYGVNS. J lost 0 bases, V lost 3 bases, and 4 bases had no gene match. The CDR3 reads CASSEDRGPISGANVLTF. The CDR3 nucleotides are TGTGCCAGCAGTGAGGACAGGGGGCCGATCTCTGGGGCCAACGTCCTGACTTTC. The full variable domain, in which reference TRBV25-1 and TRBJ2-6 provide the parts outside the CDR3, is EADIYQTPRYLVIGTGKKITLECSQTMGHDKMYWYQQDPGMELHLIHYSYGVNSTEKGDLSSESTVSRIRTEHFPLTLESARPSHTSQYLCASSEDRGPISGANVLTFGAGSRLTVL.

The rearrangement links TRBV7-6 to TRBJ1-1; 9 bases line up with TRBD1. Germline assignment: CDR1 SGHVS and CDR2 FNYEAQ. The length of the CDR3 is 17 residues. V lost 2 bases to trimming and J lost 3 bases; unmatched junction nucleotides: 10. This CDR3 is CASSLLGQGTSYTEAFF. The CDR3 DNA reads TGTGCCAGCAGCTTATTGGGACAGGGAACTTCGTACACTGAAGCTTTCTTT. The full variable domain, with the rest looked up from reference TRBV7-6 and TRBJ1-1, is GAGVSQSPRYKVTKRGQDVALRCDPISGHVSLYWYRQALGQGPEFLTYFNYEAQQDKSGLPNDRFSAERPEGSISTLTIQRTEQRDSAMYRCASSLLGQGTSYTEAFFGQGTRLTVV.

V usage is TRBV5-1 and J usage is TRBJ1-6; D gene ambiguous. The CDR3 runs 17 residues. The germline V gene has CDR1 SGHRS and CDR2 YFSETQ. Trimming stripped 0 bases from V and 0 bases from J, with 10 bases between. CDR3 amino acids: CASSLVEGSSYNSPLHF. As DNA, the CDR3 is TGCGCCAGCAGCTTGGTTGAGGGCAGCTCCTATAATTCACCCCTCCACTTT. The full variable domain, rest sourced from reference TRBV5-1 and TRBJ1-6, is KAGVTQTPRYLIKTRGQQVTLSCSPISGHRSVSWYQQTPGQGLQFLFEYFSETQRNKGNFPGRFSGRQFSNSRSEMNVSTLELGDSALYLCASSLVEGSSYNSPLHFGNGTRLTVT.

This clone was detected only a few times. The rearrangement links TRBV25-1 to TRBJ2-7, with TRBD2 as a possible D gene (6 bases). The CDR3 consists of 13 residues. Germline values: CDR1 MGHDK, CDR2 SYGVNS. Trimming cost V 2 bases and J 4 bases, with 9 bases left between them. The DNA for the CDR3 is TGTGCCAGCAGTGAACGGGGGAAGTACGAGCAGTACTTC. Protein product: CASSERGKYEQYF.

This chain links TRBV11-2 with TRBJ2-7, with no clear D. The CDR3 has 10 residues. V was clipped by 3 bases and J by 3 bases, with 0 bases between them. Germline V gene sequence: CDR1 SGHAT, CDR2 FQNNGV. DNA for the CDR3: TGTGCCAGCAGCTTCTACGAGCAGTACTTC. Protein product: CASSFYEQYF.

This chain joins TRBV4-3 and TRBJ1-2; perhaps TRBD1 as D (6 bases). CDR3 length: 15 amino acids. The germline gives CDR1 LGHNA, CDR2 YSLEER. The germline V and J ends were trimmed by 0 bases and 4 bases, with 12 bases remaining between them. As DNA, the CDR3 is TGCGCCAGCAGCCAAGAATGGGGGGCAAGCTATGGCTACACCTTC. It codes for CASSQEWGASYGYTF.

This rearrangement joins TRBV11-2 to TRBJ2-3; 8 positions agree with TRBD1. Looked up from germline, CDR1 is SGHAT and CDR2 is FQNNGV. J gave up 1 base and V 5 bases, and 8 bases lay outside the gene matches. CDR3 length: 16 amino acids. For the CDR3, the DNA is TGTGCCAGCAGCCAAGGGTTGGACAGGGGCACAGATACGCAGTATTTT. This encodes CASSQGLDRGTDTQYF. The variable domain in full, completed from reference TRBV11-2 and TRBJ2-3, reads EAGVAQSPRYKIIEKRQSVAFWCNPISGHATLYWYQQILGQGPKLLIQFQNNGVVDDSQLPKDRFSAERLKGVDSTLKIQPAKLEDSAVYLCASSQGLDRGTDTQYFGPGTRLTVL.

J is TRBJ2-7 and V is TRBV7-9, with D hard to call. The CDR3 has 11 residues. V was shortened by 0 bases and J by 7 bases, with 4 bases between the two germline ends. Germline lookup yields CDR1 SEHNR and CDR2 FQNEAQ (reference sequence). The DNA for the CDR3 is TGTGCCAGCAGCTTAGCCGGGGAGCAGTACTTC. This gives the protein CASSLAGEQYF.

This clone has just one count. This chain links TRBV19 with TRBJ1-5, with D uncertain. The CDR3 is 11 amino acids. Germline CDR1 reads LNHDA; CDR2 reads SQIVND (reference sequence). V was pared by 6 bases and J by 16 bases, with 16 bases between. CDR3 DNA: TGTGCCAGTAGCACAATGGGCCACCACCATTTT. It specifies CASSTMGHHHF.

J is TRBJ2-7 and V is TRBV6-6, with unresolved D. V lost 2 bases, J lost 3 bases, and 8 bases lay in between. Germline V gene sequence: CDR1 MNHNY, CDR2 SVGAGI (reference sequence). This CDR3 contains 13 residues. CDR3 nucleotide sequence: TGTGCCAGCAGTTACGTTTTTGGCTACGAGCAGTACTTC. It translates to CASSYVFGYEQYF.

The V and J genes are TRBV6-6 and TRBJ2-7; no reliable D call. The CDR3 loop spans 13 amino acids. The germline gives CDR1 MNHNY, CDR2 SVGAGI (reference sequence). Trimming stripped 6 bases from V and 7 bases from J, with 16 bases between. CDR3 amino acids: CASSTRRLGEQYF. DNA for the CDR3: TGTGCCAGCAGCACTCGGAGACTGGGAGAGCAGTACTTC.

This clone was seen a few times. V gene TRBV11-1 combines with J gene TRBJ2-3; 9 bases line up with TRBD2. With 5 bases clipped from V and 4 bases from J, the junction kept 10 bases outside the gene matches. This CDR3 spans 16 amino acids. Germline assignment: CDR1 SGHAT and CDR2 FQDESV (reference sequence). The CDR3 DNA is TGTGCCAGCAGCCCCGGGGTAGCGGGGGATTCAGATACGCAGTATTTT. It codes for CASSPGVAGDSDTQYF.

The chain carries TRBV30 and TRBJ1-3; maybe TRBD1 (5 bases). Between the trimmed V and J ends, which lost 2 bases and 5 bases, there was a span of 16 bases. CDR3 length: 15 residues. CDR1 and CDR2 (germline): GTSNPN, SVGIG (reference sequence). The CDR3 DNA reads TGTGCCTGGAGTCCGCGGGGGGGAGGCAGAAACACCATATATTTT. Protein: CAWSPRGGGRNTIYF.

CDR3 nucleotide sequence: TGTGCCAGCAAGGGCAGGGTGGGAAATGAGCAGTTCTTC. It translates to CASKGRVGNEQFF. The chain recombines TRBV2 with TRBJ2-1, with TRBD1 as a possible D gene (5 bases). The germline CDR1 and CDR2 sequences are SNHLY and FYNNEI. The length of the CDR3 is 13 residues. V was shortened by 7 bases and J by 7 bases, with 14 bases between the two germline ends.

V and J are TRBV7-6 and TRBJ2-1; 10 nucleotides align to TRBD2. The CDR3 consists of 18 residues. CDR1 and CDR2 from the germline V gene are SGHVS and FNYEAQ. J lost 8 bases, V lost 1 base, and 14 bases had no gene match. CDR3 sequence: CASSLVMWLAGVSDEQFF. Written as DNA, the CDR3 is TGTGCCAGCAGCTTAGTTATGTGGCTAGCGGGAGTTTCTGATGAGCAGTTCTTC.

V gene TRBV6-1 combines with J gene TRBJ1-5; D is perhaps TRBD1 (6 bases). CDR1 is MNHNS and CDR2 is SASEGT in the germline V gene. With 6 bases removed from V and 0 bases from J, the gap between germline ends came to 12 bases. The CDR3 extends over 15 amino acids. In DNA form, the CDR3 reads TGTGCCAGCAGCCCGACAGGAGATAGCAATCAGCCCCAGCATTTT. Translation: CASSPTGDSNQPQHF.

This chain uses TRBV6-5 with TRBJ2-5; possibly TRBD1 for D (5 bases). This CDR3 is built from 15 residues. V lost 3 bases to trimming and J lost 1 base, with 12 bases between them. Germline V gives CDR1 MNHEY, CDR2 SVGAGI. CDR3 in amino acids: CASSYNGHLQETQYF. DNA for the CDR3: TGTGCCAGCAGTTATAACGGACACCTCCAAGAGACCCAGTACTTC.

The chain has TRBV4-1 and TRBJ2-4, with D maybe TRBD1 (6 bases). Trimming took off 0 bases at V and 6 bases at J, with 15 bases between the two ends. CDR3 size: 16 residues. The germline CDR1 and CDR2 sequences are MGHRA and YSYEKL. The CDR3 protein is CASSQDPGEVGNIQYF. The DNA for the CDR3 is TGCGCCAGCAGCCAAGATCCAGGGGAAGTGGGAAACATTCAGTACTTC.

The gene calls are TRBV9 and TRBJ1-3; D is undetermined. This CDR3 has 16 residues. Trimming took off 3 bases at V and 2 bases at J, with 15 bases between the two ends. Germline CDR1 and CDR2: SGDLS and YYNGEE. CDR3: CASSANPGEPGNTIYF. The CDR3 DNA follows: TGTGCCAGCAGCGCTAATCCCGGGGAGCCTGGAAACACCATATATTTT.

V and J are TRBV4-1 and TRBJ2-3, with D perhaps TRBD2 (5 bases). CDR1 and CDR2 from the germline V gene are MGHRA and YSYEKL. Deletions cut 5 bases from V and 1 base from J, with 16 bases between. The CDR3 totals 16 residues. The CDR3 nucleotides read TGCGCCAGCAGCTCCCAGTGGACTGCGGGCACAGATACGCAGTATTTT. This encodes CASSSQWTAGTDTQYF.